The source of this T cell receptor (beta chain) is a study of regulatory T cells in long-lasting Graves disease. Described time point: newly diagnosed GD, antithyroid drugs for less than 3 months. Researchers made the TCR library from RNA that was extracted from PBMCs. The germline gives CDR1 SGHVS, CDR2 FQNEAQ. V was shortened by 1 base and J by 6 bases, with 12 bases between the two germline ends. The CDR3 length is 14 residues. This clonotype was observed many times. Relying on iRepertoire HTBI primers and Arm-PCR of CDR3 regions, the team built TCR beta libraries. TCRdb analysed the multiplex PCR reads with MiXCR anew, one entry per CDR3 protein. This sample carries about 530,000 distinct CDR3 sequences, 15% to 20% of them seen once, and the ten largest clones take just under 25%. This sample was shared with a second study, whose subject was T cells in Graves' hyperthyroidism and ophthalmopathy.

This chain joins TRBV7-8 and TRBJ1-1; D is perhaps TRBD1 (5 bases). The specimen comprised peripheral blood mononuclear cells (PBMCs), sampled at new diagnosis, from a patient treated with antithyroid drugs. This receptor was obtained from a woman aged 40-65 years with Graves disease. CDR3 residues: CASSLGQGYSEAFF. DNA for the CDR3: TGTGCCAGCAGCTTAGGTCAGGGATACTCTGAAGCTTTCTTT. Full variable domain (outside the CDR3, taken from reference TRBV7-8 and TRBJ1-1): GAGVSQSPRYKVAKRGQDVALRCDPISGHVSLFWYQQALGQGPEFLTYFQNEAQLDKSGLPSDRFFAERPEGSVSTLKIQRTQQEDSAVYLCASSLGQGYSEAFFGQGTRLTVV.